This T cell receptor beta chain was sequenced during a study of cytomegalovirus exposure and HLA in healthy donors. Overall study results and limits: Reportedly, HLA-A and HLA-B alleles of most subjects were accurately predicted from TCR beta. Sequencing depth roughly uniform across donors was assumed in presence/absence analyses. A link between a missense DCLRE1C variant and TCR beta V- and J-gene trimming emerged from a later analysis. CMV serostatus stood as the only immune exposure information on hand.

Trimming cost V 4 bases and J 5 bases; bases outside gene matches: 8. In germline, CDR1 is SGHNT, CDR2 YYREEE (reference sequence). The CDR3 runs 15 residues. Worth noting for this clone: Its antigen is currently unknown.

Primers for the PCR totalled 60 Vbeta and 13 Jbeta. Assay used: immunoSEQ multiplex PCR; TCRdb lists only in-frame clones, some missing. The sample records about 160,000 clones, roughly 75% being singletons. The clonotype originates from a man aged 18-30 years in good health and CMV-seronegative. What was sequenced was PBMCs. The rearrangement uses TRBV5-4 and TRBJ1-4, with 7 nucleotides matching TRBD1. This CDR3 is CASSPGDSLNEKLFF. The CDR3 region has the DNA TGTGCCAGCAGCCCGGGGGACAGCCTGAATGAAAAACTGTTTTTT.